The entry that follows covers one T cell receptor (beta chain) sequence. Deletions cut 5 bases from V and 6 bases from J, with 20 bases between. Germline loops: CDR1 MNHEY, CDR2 SMNVEV (reference sequence). The length of the CDR3 is 16 residues. The PCR ran on 60 Vbeta and 13 Jbeta primers. The assay was immunoSEQ multiplex PCR, and TCRdb's table has in-frame clones only and misses some. This sample's table has about 74,000 clones. These data are taken from a study of cytomegalovirus exposure and HLA in healthy donors. V gene TRBV27 combines with J gene TRBJ1-5; D perhaps matches TRBD1 (5 bases). The specimen was PBMCs. The TCR comes from a female donor in good health and CMV-seropositive. The CDR3 here is CASSQGTAFGSQPQHF. The CDR3 coding sequence is TGTGCCAGCAGTCAAGGGACGGCTTTCGGGAGTCAGCCCCAGCATTTT.